The 16 T cell receptor beta chains below all came from one sample that was sequenced in a study of T cell changes during pregnancy in multiple sclerosis. Profiling relied on immunoSEQ multiplex PCR, and the TCRdb table lists in-frame clones only, not all of them. The data hold about 73,000 clones, with around 94% observed a single time. The source material was peripheral blood, sampled in the third trimester of pregnancy. These receptors were collected from a female donor in good health, enrolled as a control in a pregnancy study.

The V gene is TRBV2, the J gene TRBJ1-6, with 7 positions matching TRBD1. The CDR3 is made up of 15 amino acids. The V gene's germline CDR1 is SNHLY and CDR2 FYNNEI. J lost 10 bases, V lost 6 bases, and 12 bases had no gene match. Written as DNA, the CDR3 is TGTGCCAGCAGAAAACCAGGGGGGACTGGATCACCCCTCCACTTT. It is translated as CASRKPGGTGSPLHF. The variable domain in full, completed from reference TRBV2 and TRBJ1-6, reads EPEVTQTPSHQVTQMGQEVILRCVPISNHLYFYWYRQILGQKVEFLVSFYNNEISEKSEIFDDQFSVERPDGSNFTLKIRSTKLEDSAMYFCASRKPGGTGSPLHFGNGTRLTVT.

The CDR3 bases are TGTGCCAGCTCACCAAACAGGGGGCAGACCCAGTACTTC. Translating gives CASSPNRGQTQYF. The chain recombines TRBV18 with TRBJ2-5; TRBD1 matches 9 bases. Per germline, CDR1 KGHSH and CDR2 LQKENI. The CDR3 is made up of 13 amino acids. V lost 2 bases, J lost 6 bases, and 1 base stayed unmatched.

The CDR3 region is CASNERDIHSNQPQHF. CDR3 bases: TGTGCCAGCAATGAGCGGGACATACATAGCAATCAGCCCCAGCATTTT. This chain links TRBV28 with TRBJ1-5; TRBD1 is a possible D gene (6 bases). The length of the CDR3 is 16 residues. Germline V gene lookup returns CDR1 MDHEN and CDR2 SYDVKM. Between the trimmed V and J ends, which lost 7 bases and 0 bases, there was a span of 16 bases.

The CDR3 nucleotides are TGTGCCAGCAGCTCGCAGGGAGGTGGCTACACCTTC. The encoded protein is CASSSQGGGYTF. The chain is built from TRBV11-2 and TRBJ1-2; weak D call: TRBD1 (5 bases). V was shortened by 4 bases and J by 7 bases, with 10 bases between the two germline ends. Germline CDR1 SGHAT, CDR2 FQNNGV. The CDR3 is 12 amino acids.

The rearrangement uses TRBV18 and TRBJ2-7; 9 bases match TRBD1. CDR1 and CDR2 (germline): KGHSH, LQKENI. With 4 bases clipped from V and 9 bases from J, the junction kept 10 bases outside the gene matches. The CDR3 runs 14 residues. The DNA for the CDR3 is TGTGCCAGCTCACTCGGGACAGGGTTGTCAGGGCAGTACTTC. Protein: CASSLGTGLSGQYF.

V is TRBV28 and J is TRBJ2-5; perhaps TRBD2 as D (6 bases). Trimming stripped 5 bases from V and 4 bases from J, with 17 bases between. The CDR3 loop spans 15 amino acids. Germline CDR1 is MDHEN and CDR2 is SYDVKM. The DNA of the CDR3 is TGTGCCAGCAGTGCCCCCTGGGGGGATTCAGAGACCCAGTACTTC. Its translation is CASSAPWGDSETQYF. Using reference TRBV28 and TRBJ2-5 for the parts outside the CDR3, the full variable domain is DVKVTQSSRYLVKRTGEKVFLECVQDMDHENMFWYRQDPGLGLRLIYFSYDVKMKEKGDIPEGYSVSREKKERFSLILESASTNQTSMYLCASSAPWGDSETQYFGPGTRLLVL.

This clone came up a few times. This CDR3 is CASSLGTGDGYTF. The CDR3 region has the DNA TGTGCCAGCAGCCTCGGGACAGGGGATGGCTACACCTTC. The chain combines TRBV7-2 with TRBJ1-2; 10 nucleotides align to TRBD1. V lost 5 bases, J lost 6 bases, and 3 bases stayed unmatched. This CDR3 comprises 13 residues. In germline, CDR1 is SGHTA, CDR2 FQGNSA.

The V call is TRBV5-1, the J call TRBJ1-4, with D possibly matching TRBD1 (6 bases). V was cut by 4 bases and J by 8 bases, with 21 bases left in between. The CDR3 contains 16 residues. Germline V gene data show CDR1 as SGHRS and CDR2 as YFSETQ. CDR3 in amino acids: CASSRDAGTPSEKLFF. For the CDR3, the DNA is TGCGCCAGCAGCCGGGATGCCGGGACACCGAGCGAAAAACTGTTTTTT. The entire variable domain, with the rest obtained from reference TRBV5-1 and TRBJ1-4, is as follows: KAGVTQTPRYLIKTRGQQVTLSCSPISGHRSVSWYQQTPGQGLQFLFEYFSETQRNKGNFPGRFSGRQFSNSRSEMNVSTLELGDSALYLCASSRDAGTPSEKLFFGSGTQLSVL.

About this clone itself: The junction and the germline gene differ at one end; a read error may be behind it. This CDR3 reads CRDYPRDEQFF. The CDR3 region has the DNA TGCCGGGACTACCCTAGGGATGAGCAGTTCTTC. J is TRBJ2-1 and V is TRBV5-4; TRBD2 matches at 7 bases. This CDR3 region has 11 residues. The V gene's germline CDR1 is SGHNT and CDR2 YYREEE (reference sequence).

The gene calls are TRBV5-1 and TRBJ2-3; possible D gene TRBD2, 6 bases. Germline assignment: CDR1 SGHRS and CDR2 YFSETQ. CDR3 length: 16 amino acids. The V gene lost 5 bases and the J gene lost 0 bases, with 16 bases spanning the gap. CDR3 in DNA: TGCGCCAGCAGATTGTCAGGCGGGACGAGCACAGATACGCAGTATTTT. Translating gives CASRLSGGTSTDTQYF.

The V gene is TRBV7-9, the J gene TRBJ1-1; no clear D gene. V lost 7 bases to trimming and J lost 11 bases, with 17 bases between them. CDR3 length equals 12 residues. Germline lookup yields CDR1 SEHNR and CDR2 FQNEAQ (reference sequence). In DNA, the CDR3 is TGTGCCAGCAACCCAGTTGAGGCGCATGCTTTCTTT. Amino acid sequence: CASNPVEAHAFF. The entire variable domain, with the rest obtained from reference TRBV7-9 and TRBJ1-1, is as follows: DTGVSQNPRHKITKRGQNVTFRCDPISEHNRLYWYRQTLGQGPEFLTYFQNEAQLEKSRLLSDRFSAERPKGSFSTLEIQRTEQGDSAMYLCASNPVEAHAFFGQGTRLTVV.

This clone was counted a single time. CDR3 sequence (DNA): TGTGCCAGCAGTTTAACGGTAGGGGTACATGGCTACACCTTC. Amino acid sequence: CASSLTVGVHGYTF. V and J are TRBV28 and TRBJ1-2, with D possibly being TRBD1 (5 bases). This CDR3 has 14 residues. The V gene lost 2 bases and the J gene lost 6 bases, with 13 bases spanning the gap. The germline gives CDR1 MDHEN, CDR2 SYDVKM.

J is TRBJ1-1 and V is TRBV4-1; the D gene is possibly TRBD1 (6 bases). V was cut by 4 bases and J by 6 bases, with 24 bases left in between. The V gene's germline CDR1 is MGHRA and CDR2 YSYEKL. This CDR3 region has 17 residues. The CDR3 protein is CASSRGGDHRALPEAFF. The CDR3 nucleotides are TGCGCCAGCAGCCGGGGAGGGGATCACAGGGCGTTACCTGAAGCTTTCTTT.

This clone was detected a few times. The J gene is TRBJ2-1, the V gene TRBV5-4; 7 bases are a match to TRBD2. V trimming: 6 bases; J trimming: 3 bases; junction bases outside the gene matches: 3. From germline, CDR1 is SGHNT and CDR2 YYREEE (reference sequence). This CDR3 has 13 residues. Written as DNA, the CDR3 is TGTGCCAGCACGGGCGGGAGCTACAATGAGCAGTTCTTC. Translating gives CASTGGSYNEQFF.

The rearrangement links TRBV10-3 to TRBJ2-1, with D hard to call. The CDR3 is 14 residues long. V was pared by 3 bases and J by 3 bases, with 9 bases between. Per the germline V gene, CDR1 is ENHRY and CDR2 is SYGVKD. The DNA for the CDR3 is TGTGCCATCAGTGAAGACTCGAGCTACAATGAGCAGTTCTTC. It codes for CAISEDSSYNEQFF.

This chain joins TRBV4-2 and TRBJ2-6; 10 bases map to TRBD2. There are 19 residues in the CDR3. The germline V gene encodes CDR1 LGHNA and CDR2 YNFKEQ. V lost 0 bases to trimming and J lost 0 bases; unmatched junction nucleotides: 5. The CDR3 here is CASSQEGSGGASGANVLTF. The CDR3 coding sequence is TGTGCCAGCAGCCAAGAAGGGAGCGGGGGGGCCTCTGGGGCCAACGTCCTGACTTTC.